This is a list of T cell receptor beta chains from one sample in a study of cytomegalovirus exposure and HLA in healthy donors. Repertoires were generated with immunoSEQ multiplex PCR, while TCRdb's copy carries only in-frame clones and drops some. The sample yields approximately 150,000 clones, approximately 80% seen once. The sequenced sample was PBMCs. The source of these receptors is a middle-aged woman in good health and CMV-seropositive. CDR3s include the opening cysteine and the closing phenylalanine or tryptophan.

TRBV6-1 CASSRDSFTYEQYF
TRBV28 CASSPPPGNSYEQYF
TRBV18 CASSPAGTGDLQETQYF
TRBV19 CASSIAEGYTEAFF
TRBV6-5 CASRKAGGSGNEQFF
TRBV6-1 CASRHTGAATEAFF
TRBV7-2 CASSFQGGDTQYF
TRBV7-9 CASSLGDREDTQYF
TRBV7-6 CASSYQLETGELFF
TRBV7-9 CAMDKESMQYF
TRBV7-8 CASSLDQGQGTGELFF
TRBV28 CATIGWDSLEQYF
TRBV4-3 CASSQVGDSNYGYTF
TRBV20-1 CSGGMYYGYTF
TRBV5-1 CATQVSPVEGYTF